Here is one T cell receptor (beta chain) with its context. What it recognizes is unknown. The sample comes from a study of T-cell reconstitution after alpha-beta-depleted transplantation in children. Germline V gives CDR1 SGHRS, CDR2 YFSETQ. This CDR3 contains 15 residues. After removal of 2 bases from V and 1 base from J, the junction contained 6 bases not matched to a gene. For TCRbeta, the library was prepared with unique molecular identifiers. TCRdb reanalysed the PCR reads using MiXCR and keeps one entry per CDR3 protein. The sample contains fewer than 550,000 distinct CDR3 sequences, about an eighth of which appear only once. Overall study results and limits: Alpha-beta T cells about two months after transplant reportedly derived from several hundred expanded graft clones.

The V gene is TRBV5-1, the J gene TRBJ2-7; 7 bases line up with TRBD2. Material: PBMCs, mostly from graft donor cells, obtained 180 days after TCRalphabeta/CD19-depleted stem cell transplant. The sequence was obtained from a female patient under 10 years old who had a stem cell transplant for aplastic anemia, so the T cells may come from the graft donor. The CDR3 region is CASSFGTSASYEQYF. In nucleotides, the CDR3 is TGCGCCAGCAGCTTTGGTACTAGCGCTTCCTACGAGCAGTACTTC. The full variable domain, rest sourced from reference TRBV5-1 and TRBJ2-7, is KAGVTQTPRYLIKTRGQQVTLSCSPISGHRSVSWYQQTPGQGLQFLFEYFSETQRNKGNFPGRFSGRQFSNSRSEMNVSTLELGDSALYLCASSFGTSASYEQYFGPGTRLTVT.